This is a list of T cell receptor beta chains from one sample in a study of blood T cell repertoires in COVID-19. TCRdb's table, derived via immunoSEQ multiplex PCR, lists solely in-frame clones and lacks some. The data hold around 59,000 clones, with 70% to 80% observed a single time. Material for sequencing was peripheral blood. Receptors originate from an elderly man with acute or convalescent COVID-19. Each CDR3 is given with its conserved first and last residue. D genes are given only for firm matches. Expanded clones are given a class, and other clones once, few, many or no size at all.

abundance: NA; j_gene: TRBJ2-7; d_gene: NA; v_gene: TRBV7-3; CDR3aa: CASSSRGPGSSYEQYF; CDR3nt: TGTGCCAGCAGCTCCCGAGGACCGGGGAGCTCCTACGAGCAGTACTTC
abundance: NA; j_gene: TRBJ1-5; d_gene: NA; v_gene: TRBV30; CDR3aa: CAWGAREDQPQHF; CDR3nt: TGTGCCTGGGGGGCCAGGGAGGATCAGCCCCAGCATTTT
abundance: NA; j_gene: TRBJ2-1; d_gene: TRBD1; v_gene: TRBV28; CDR3aa: CASSLSDGQGVNEQFF; CDR3nt: TGTGCCAGCAGCCTCTCAGATGGACAGGGTGTTAATGAGCAGTTCTTC
abundance: NA; j_gene: TRBJ2-1; d_gene: TRBD2; v_gene: TRBV19; CDR3aa: CASSPGASGRAYGGEQFF; CDR3nt: TGTGCCAGTAGCCCTGGGGCTAGCGGGAGGGCCTACGGTGGTGAGCAGTTCTTC
abundance: NA; j_gene: TRBJ1-2; d_gene: NA; v_gene: TRBV28; CDR3aa: CASILSNSNYGYTF; CDR3nt: TGTGCCAGCATCCTGAGCAACTCTAACTATGGCTACACCTTC
abundance: NA; j_gene: TRBJ2-5; d_gene: NA; v_gene: TRBV16; CDR3aa: CASSLTAQETQYF; CDR3nt: TGTGCCAGCAGCCTCACAGCTCAAGAGACCCAGTACTTC
abundance: NA; j_gene: TRBJ2-1; d_gene: TRBD2; v_gene: TRBV10-2; CDR3aa: CASSDGRTSGINEQFF; CDR3nt: TGCGCCAGCAGCGATGGAAGGACTAGCGGGATCAATGAGCAGTTCTTC
abundance: NA; j_gene: TRBJ1-2; d_gene: NA; v_gene: TRBV18; CDR3aa: CASSPYQEVPDYGYTF; CDR3nt: TGTGCCAGCTCACCGTACCAGGAGGTTCCGGACTATGGCTACACCTTC
abundance: NA; j_gene: TRBJ2-7; d_gene: TRBD2; v_gene: TRBV5-4; CDR3aa: CASSKPGTSGAYEQYF; CDR3nt: TGTGCCAGCAGCAAACCTGGGACTAGCGGCGCCTACGAGCAGTACTTC
abundance: many; j_gene: TRBJ1-5; d_gene: TRBD1; v_gene: TRBV7-9; CDR3aa: CASSLGTASFQPQHF; CDR3nt: TGTGCCAGCAGCTTGGGGACAGCGTCTTTTCAGCCCCAGCATTTT
abundance: NA; j_gene: TRBJ2-1; d_gene: TRBD2; v_gene: TRBV19; CDR3aa: CASSIDVGRPRDEQFF; CDR3nt: TGTGCCAGTAGTATAGATGTCGGGAGGCCCCGCGATGAGCAGTTCTTC
abundance: NA; j_gene: TRBJ2-1; d_gene: NA; v_gene: TRBV6-1; CDR3aa: CASSERSNEQFF; CDR3nt: TGTGCCAGCAGTGAAAGGAGTAATGAGCAGTTCTTC
abundance: once; j_gene: TRBJ2-1; d_gene: TRBD2; v_gene: TRBV9; CDR3aa: CASSVGRREVLYNEQFF; CDR3nt: TGTGCCAGCAGCGTAGGTCGTCGGGAGGTCCTCTACAATGAGCAGTTCTTC
abundance: few; j_gene: TRBJ1-1; d_gene: NA; v_gene: TRBV30; CDR3aa: CAWKRVGAEAFF; CDR3nt: TGTGCCTGGAAGAGGGTGGGAGCTGAAGCTTTCTTT
abundance: NA; j_gene: TRBJ1-3; d_gene: NA; v_gene: TRBV5-1; CDR3aa: CASSLDRSGNTIYF; CDR3nt: TGCGCCAGCAGCCTGGACAGATCTGGAAACACCATATATTTT
abundance: NA; j_gene: TRBJ2-7; d_gene: NA; v_gene: TRBV28; CDR3aa: CASTLGTFSYEQYF; CDR3nt: TGTGCCAGCACCCTGGGGACATTCTCCTACGAGCAGTACTTC
abundance: NA; j_gene: TRBJ2-3; d_gene: TRBD1; v_gene: TRBV4-1; CDR3aa: CASSPGRDRGSKGTDTQYF; CDR3nt: TGCGCCAGCAGCCCGGGGAGGGACAGGGGCTCCAAGGGCACAGATACGCAGTATTTT
abundance: few; j_gene: TRBJ2-7; d_gene: TRBD1; v_gene: TRBV29-1; CDR3aa: CSARQGSYEQYF; CDR3nt: TGCAGCGCCCGACAGGGATCCTACGAGCAGTACTTC
abundance: NA; j_gene: TRBJ1-5; d_gene: NA; v_gene: TRBV7-2; CDR3aa: CASSLGPSDSSQHF; CDR3nt: TGTGCCAGCAGCCTCGGACCTTCTGACAGTTCCCAGCATTTT
abundance: NA; j_gene: TRBJ2-2; d_gene: TRBD2; v_gene: TRBV5-1; CDR3aa: CASSLGSTSGRKAGELFF; CDR3nt: TGCGCCAGCAGCTTGGGATCGACTAGCGGGAGAAAGGCCGGGGAGCTGTTTTTT
abundance: NA; j_gene: TRBJ1-1; d_gene: NA; v_gene: TRBV18; CDR3aa: CASSRYRDQGAGTEAFF; CDR3nt: TGTGCCAGCTCTCGTTACCGAGATCAGGGTGCAGGGACTGAAGCTTTCTTT
abundance: NA; j_gene: TRBJ1-1; d_gene: NA; v_gene: TRBV12-3/TRBV12-4; CDR3aa: CASSVDSYTEAFF; CDR3nt: TGTGCCAGCAGCGTCGACAGCTACACTGAAGCTTTCTTT
abundance: NA; j_gene: TRBJ1-5; d_gene: NA; v_gene: TRBV2; CDR3aa: CASSSGPSSNQPQHF; CDR3nt: TGTGCCAGCAGTTCAGGGCCCTCGAGCAATCAGCCCCAGCATTTT
abundance: few; j_gene: TRBJ2-5; d_gene: TRBD1; v_gene: TRBV15; CDR3aa: CATSRGAGGPPETQYF; CDR3nt: TGTGCCACCAGCAGAGGAGCAGGGGGCCCTCCAGAGACCCAGTACTTC
abundance: few; j_gene: TRBJ2-5; d_gene: NA; v_gene: TRBV7-9; CDR3aa: CASSSAEIRYF; CDR3nt: TGTGCCAGCAGCTCTGCGGAAATACGGTACTTC
abundance: NA; j_gene: TRBJ2-4; d_gene: NA; v_gene: TRBV3-1/TRBV3-2; CDR3aa: CASSQGSDGNIQYF; CDR3nt: TGTGCCAGCAGCCAAGGTAGCGACGGAAACATTCAGTACTTC
abundance: NA; j_gene: TRBJ2-3; d_gene: TRBD2; v_gene: TRBV5-1; CDR3aa: CASSLASGGAQSTQYF; CDR3nt: TGCGCCAGCAGCTTGGCTAGCGGGGGGGCTCAAAGTACGCAGTATTTT
abundance: NA; j_gene: TRBJ2-1; d_gene: TRBD1; v_gene: TRBV30; CDR3aa: CAWRRTGGNEQFF; CDR3nt: TGTGCCTGGAGACGGACAGGGGGGAATGAGCAGTTCTTC
abundance: NA; j_gene: TRBJ1-6; d_gene: NA; v_gene: TRBV7-2; CDR3aa: CASSAQVSYNSPLHF; CDR3nt: TGTGCCAGCAGCGCACAGGTCTCCTATAATTCACCCCTCCACTTT
abundance: NA; j_gene: TRBJ1-6; d_gene: TRBD1; v_gene: TRBV12-3/TRBV12-4; CDR3aa: CASRRTGGRSLHF; CDR3nt: TGTGCCAGCAGAAGGACAGGGGGAAGGTCCCTCCACTTT
abundance: NA; j_gene: TRBJ1-3; d_gene: NA; v_gene: TRBV4-1; CDR3aa: CASSALPGQGNTIYF; CDR3nt: TGCGCCAGCAGCGCCCTGCCAGGTCAGGGAAACACCATATATTTT
abundance: NA; j_gene: TRBJ1-4; d_gene: TRBD1; v_gene: TRBV5-1; CDR3aa: CASSLLATGDEKLFF; CDR3nt: TGCGCCAGCAGCTTATTAGCGACAGGGGATGAAAAACTGTTTTTT
abundance: many; j_gene: TRBJ1-3; d_gene: TRBD1; v_gene: TRBV28; CDR3aa: CASSLGQGNTIYF; CDR3nt: TGTGCCAGCAGTTTGGGACAGGGAAACACCATATATTTT
abundance: NA; j_gene: TRBJ2-3; d_gene: NA; v_gene: TRBV11-3; CDR3aa: CASSYPGQRDTQYF; CDR3nt: TGTGCCAGCAGCTACCCAGGACAGCGAGATACGCAGTATTTT
abundance: NA; j_gene: TRBJ2-7; d_gene: NA; v_gene: TRBV11-3; CDR3aa: CASSLVAAEQYF; CDR3nt: TGTGCCAGCAGCTTAGTGGCCGCCGAGCAGTACTTC
abundance: NA; j_gene: TRBJ2-5; d_gene: NA; v_gene: TRBV6-6; CDR3aa: CASSPPGLTVKAGETQYF; CDR3nt: TGTGCCAGCAGTCCCCCGGGCTTAACGGTCAAAGCAGGGGAGACCCAGTACTTC
abundance: NA; j_gene: TRBJ2-7; d_gene: NA; v_gene: TRBV5-5; CDR3aa: CASSSPDQGLYEQYF; CDR3nt: TGTGCCAGCAGCTCACCCGACCAGGGGCTCTACGAGCAGTACTTC
abundance: NA; j_gene: TRBJ2-2; d_gene: NA; v_gene: TRBV4-1; CDR3aa: CASSQVDYTLSGELFF; CDR3nt: TGCGCCAGCAGCCAAGTGGACTACACACTGTCCGGGGAGCTGTTTTTT
abundance: NA; j_gene: TRBJ2-2; d_gene: TRBD2; v_gene: TRBV9; CDR3aa: CASSARGTSGRTGELFF; CDR3nt: TGTGCCAGCAGCGCCCGGGGGACTAGCGGGAGGACCGGGGAGCTGTTTTTT
abundance: NA; j_gene: TRBJ2-1; d_gene: TRBD1; v_gene: TRBV18; CDR3aa: CASSPSRQGNEQFF; CDR3nt: TGTGCCAGCTCACCATCACGACAGGGCAATGAGCAGTTCTTC
abundance: few; j_gene: TRBJ2-1; d_gene: NA; v_gene: TRBV14; CDR3aa: CASSQNRREQFF; CDR3nt: TGTGCCAGCAGCCAAAACAGACGTGAGCAGTTCTTC
abundance: once; j_gene: TRBJ2-1; d_gene: NA; v_gene: TRBV29-1; CDR3aa: CSGGPNTLGNEQFF; CDR3nt: TGCAGCGGGGGACCGAATACCCTAGGCAATGAGCAGTTCTTC
abundance: NA; j_gene: TRBJ2-3; d_gene: TRBD2; v_gene: TRBV3-1/TRBV3-2; CDR3aa: CASSQDPPGLAGDLISTDTQYF; CDR3nt: TGTGCCAGCAGCCAAGATCCCCCGGGACTAGCGGGGGACCTTATCAGCACAGATACGCAGTATTTT
abundance: NA; j_gene: TRBJ2-2; d_gene: TRBD2; v_gene: TRBV5-1; CDR3aa: CASSFSASGGTGELFF; CDR3nt: TGCGCCAGCAGCTTTTCGGCTAGCGGGGGTACCGGGGAGCTGTTTTTT
abundance: NA; j_gene: TRBJ2-7; d_gene: NA; v_gene: TRBV30; CDR3aa: CAWSGQAGYEQYF; CDR3nt: TGTGCCTGGAGTGGACAGGCAGGATACGAGCAGTACTTC
abundance: NA; j_gene: TRBJ1-2; d_gene: NA; v_gene: TRBV6-1; CDR3aa: CASSEFWYLANYGYTF; CDR3nt: TGTGCCAGCAGTGAATTCTGGTACTTAGCTAACTATGGCTACACCTTC
abundance: NA; j_gene: TRBJ2-5; d_gene: NA; v_gene: TRBV24-1; CDR3aa: CATSDPSKETQYF; CDR3nt: TGTGCCACCAGTGATCCCAGTAAGGAGACCCAGTACTTC
abundance: NA; j_gene: TRBJ1-1; d_gene: NA; v_gene: TRBV11-3; CDR3aa: CASSLGWTDTEAFF; CDR3nt: TGTGCCAGCAGCTTAGGCTGGACAGACACTGAAGCTTTCTTT
abundance: NA; j_gene: TRBJ1-2; d_gene: TRBD1; v_gene: TRBV7-9; CDR3aa: CASSQTGDSANYGYTF; CDR3nt: TGTGCCAGCAGCCAAACTGGGGACAGTGCTAACTATGGCTACACCTTC
abundance: NA; j_gene: TRBJ1-2; d_gene: NA; v_gene: TRBV4-1; CDR3aa: CASSQEGGGSVIYGYTF; CDR3nt: TGCGCCAGCAGCCAAGAGGGGGGAGGAAGCGTAATCTATGGCTACACCTTC
abundance: NA; j_gene: TRBJ2-1; d_gene: TRBD1; v_gene: TRBV2; CDR3aa: CASSGQGRRASYNEQFF; CDR3nt: TGTGCCAGCTCGGGACAGGGGAGGAGGGCTTCCTACAATGAGCAGTTCTTC
abundance: NA; j_gene: TRBJ1-5; d_gene: NA; v_gene: TRBV13; CDR3aa: CASRELVSNQPQHF; CDR3nt: TGTGCCAGCCGAGAGTTGGTTTCAAATCAGCCCCAGCATTTT
abundance: NA; j_gene: TRBJ1-2; d_gene: NA; v_gene: TRBV11-2; CDR3aa: CASSSSPAGNYGYTF; CDR3nt: TGTGCCAGCAGCTCCTCGCCGGCCGGGAACTATGGCTACACCTTC
abundance: once; j_gene: TRBJ1-2; d_gene: TRBD1; v_gene: TRBV10-3; CDR3aa: CAISRTGGEPNYGYTF; CDR3nt: TGTGCCATCAGTAGGACAGGGGGCGAGCCTAACTATGGCTACACCTTC
abundance: NA; j_gene: TRBJ1-1; d_gene: NA; v_gene: TRBV9; CDR3aa: CASSVWAGTEAFF; CDR3nt: TGTGCCAGCAGCGTATGGGCGGGCACTGAAGCTTTCTTT
abundance: few; j_gene: TRBJ1-1; d_gene: TRBD1; v_gene: TRBV2; CDR3aa: CAGKGAMYAEAFF; CDR3nt: TGTGCCGGAAAGGGGGCGATGTATGCTGAAGCTTTCTTT
abundance: NA; j_gene: TRBJ2-5; d_gene: TRBD2; v_gene: TRBV7-2; CDR3aa: CASRPTSGAQETQYF; CDR3nt: TGTGCCAGCAGGCCGACTAGCGGGGCTCAAGAGACCCAGTACTTC
abundance: NA; j_gene: TRBJ2-2; d_gene: NA; v_gene: TRBV6-5; CDR3aa: CASSYQPTQNTGELFF; CDR3nt: TGTGCCAGCAGTTACCAACCGACTCAGAACACCGGGGAGCTGTTTTTT
abundance: NA; j_gene: TRBJ1-3; d_gene: NA; v_gene: TRBV6-1; CDR3aa: CASSEAQGLGGNTIYF; CDR3nt: TGTGCCAGCAGTGAAGCGCAGGGGCTGGGTGGAAACACCATATATTTT